This T cell receptor beta chain was retrieved from a study of Ad26.COV2.S vaccination and SARS-CoV-2 variants (dated by TCRdb to the early 2020s). With respect to the entire study: Vaccine-arm donors came from COV1001, a multicentre, randomized, double-blind, placebo-controlled phase I-IIa trial of Ad26.COV2.S in healthy adults. Dosing of Ad26.COV2.S was intramuscular, at either 5x10^10 or 1x10^11 viral particles, delivered as one shot or as two shots spaced 56 days apart. The specificity and breadth of SARS-CoV-2-reactive T cell receptors after Ad26.COV2.S vaccination were assessed by TCRbeta repertoire sequencing. The TCR-sequenced set comprised approximately 32 samples: about 19 Ad26.COV2.S vaccine recipients, 5 placebo recipients and 8 SARS-CoV-2 convalescent individuals. Participants in the trial were split at random into five groups of five each, receiving low-dose or high-dose Ad26.COV2.S once or twice, or else placebo on both occasions. Investigators did not know the trial group allocation while performing experiments and assessing outcomes. Paper-wide results and their limitations: The study was not powered to compare responses between vaccine doses or regimens. Ad26.COV2.S recipients had higher spike-specific TCR breadth than placebo recipients (P = 0.0014). The authors noted that the TCR breadth and depth analyses may have underestimated total T cell responses. Vaccine and placebo recipients had similar non-spike TCR breadth, a finding consistent with the vaccine containing only spike. After vaccination, substantial breadth of spike-specific CD8+ and CD4+ T cell responses was reported.

Relative to germline, V is 0 bases shorter and J is 7 bases shorter, with 13 bases between their ends. Spanning cysteine to phenylalanine, the CDR3 consists of 15 amino acids. Only the CDR3 DNA is retained, 45 bases long and in frame from the first base. From the germline V gene (reference sequence), CDR1 is SGHNT and CDR2 is YYREEE. The immunoSEQ Assay was used to sequence TCRbeta CDR3 regions. After extraction, genomic DNA underwent amplification by bias-controlled multiplex PCR, followed by high-throughput sequencing. As for how the authors treated the data: To quantify the absolute abundance of every unique TCRbeta CDR3 region, sequences were collapsed and filtered. T cell fraction was estimated by normalizing TCRbeta template counts to usable DNA, which was measured by amplifying reference genes present in all nucleated cells. Repertoire TCRs were annotated as SARS-CoV-2-specific when V gene, CDR3 amino acid sequence and J gene were exactly matched to a known reactive TCR set. The reference SARS-CoV-2 TCR set was obtained from MIRA and was filtered for enrichment in COVID-19-positive ImmuneCODE repertoires, whereby public or cross-reactive TCRs were removed. Using the MIRA antigens, annotated TCRs were further analysed by specific ORF or by position within an ORF. Depth was the summed frequency of annotated unique rearrangements, while breadth was defined as annotated unique rearrangements over total unique productive rearrangements. TCR breadth was compared between groups using two-sided Wilcoxon rank-sum tests. As stored in TCRdb, this immuneACCESS dataset retains in-frame rearrangements with V and J assigned. A fraction of the clones does not appear; measured against another copy, unresolved V genes explain less than half of the discrepancy, and the remainder lacks a known reason. From that table come the V and J calls and clone size; the DNA was used to work out D and trimming. This sample holds 400,000 to 450,000 clones; approximately 92% were observed only once. The ten most abundant clones make up about 12% of the sample.

The treatment or condition tag for this specimen amounts to: approximately 18 received Ad26.COV2.S at low or high dose, single or two shots; about 5 received placebo; per-sample allocation not given. Repertoires of vaccine and placebo recipients were sequenced from samples collected on day 63 after the first injection. Between 29 July and 7 August 2020, Cohort 1b enrolled around 24 adults aged 18-55 years at one site in Boston, USA. Ad26.COV2.S consisted of a replication-incompetent adenovirus type 26 vector by which a prefusion-stabilized SARS-CoV-2 spike protein from the original Wuhan strain was expressed. This clone was detected a few times. The specificity of this receptor is unknown. Base qualities were left out, and no much larger clone turns up one base away.

The chain joins TRBV5-4 to TRBJ2-2, with no reliable assignment of the D segment. The source material was peripheral blood, sampled in a trial of Ad26.COV2.S vaccine versus placebo. This TCR was sampled from a person between 18 and 60 years old who received the Ad26.COV2.S COVID-19 vaccine or a placebo. Here is the DNA: TGTGCCAGCAGCTTGGAAGGTCCGTCCGGCGGGGAGCTGTTTTTT. Its coded protein is CASSLEGPSGGELFF.